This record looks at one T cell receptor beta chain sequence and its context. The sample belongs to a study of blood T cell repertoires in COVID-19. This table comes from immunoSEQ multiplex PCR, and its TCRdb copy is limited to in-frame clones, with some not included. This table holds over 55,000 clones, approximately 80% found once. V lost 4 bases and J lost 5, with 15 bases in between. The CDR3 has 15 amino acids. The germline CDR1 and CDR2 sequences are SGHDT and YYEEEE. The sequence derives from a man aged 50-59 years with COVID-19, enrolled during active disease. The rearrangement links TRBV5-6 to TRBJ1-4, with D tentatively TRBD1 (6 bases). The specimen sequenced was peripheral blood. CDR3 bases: TGTGCCAGCAGCGGACCCGGGACAAGAAATGAAAAACTGTTTTTT. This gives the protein CASSGPGTRNEKLFF.